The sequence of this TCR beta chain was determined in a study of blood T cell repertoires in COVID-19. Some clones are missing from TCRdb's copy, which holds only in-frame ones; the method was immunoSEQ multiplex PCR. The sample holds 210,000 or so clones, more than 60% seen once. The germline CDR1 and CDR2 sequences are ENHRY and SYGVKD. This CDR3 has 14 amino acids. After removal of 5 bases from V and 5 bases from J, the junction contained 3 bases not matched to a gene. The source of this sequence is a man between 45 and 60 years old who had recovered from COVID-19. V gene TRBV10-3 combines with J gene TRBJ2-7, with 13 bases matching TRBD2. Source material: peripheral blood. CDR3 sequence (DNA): TGTGCCATCAGTACTAGCGGGAGGGCCAACGAGCAGTACTTC. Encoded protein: CAISTSGRANEQYF.